The 13 T cell receptor beta chains below all came from one sample that was sequenced in a study of OX40 agonist ivuxolimab in advanced cancers. Assay used: immunoSEQ multiplex PCR; TCRdb lists only in-frame clones, some missing. The table has about 84,000 clones, approximately 92% seen once. Specimen: CD4+ or CD8+ T cells sorted from blood, collected in a trial of the OX40 agonist ivuxolimab. These receptors originate from an adult with an advanced solid tumor such as melanoma, head and neck, liver or kidney cancer.

This chain links TRBV27 with TRBJ1-2, with TRBD1 matching over 10 bases. The germline V gene has CDR1 MNHEY and CDR2 SMNVEV (reference sequence). V shed 5 bases, J shed 2 bases, and the junction held 5 bases outside the gene matches. The CDR3 is 15 amino acids. The CDR3 bases are TGTGCCAGCAGTCCAGGACAGGGGGTCAACTATGGCTACACCTTC. This translates into CASSPGQGVNYGYTF.

The J gene is TRBJ1-2, the V gene TRBV5-1, with 12 positions matching TRBD1. There are 14 residues in the CDR3. With 4 bases clipped from V and 8 bases from J, the junction kept 6 bases outside the gene matches. Per the germline V gene, CDR1 is SGHRS and CDR2 is YFSETQ. This CDR3 reads CASSAGQGAWGYTF. In DNA, the CDR3 is TGCGCCAGCAGCGCGGGACAGGGGGCCTGGGGCTACACCTTC.

Written as DNA, the CDR3 is TGTGCCAGCACCCCCGGCTGGGGGCTAGCCGGGGAGCTGTTTTTT. Its translation is CASTPGWGLAGELFF. The chain uses TRBV27 and TRBJ2-2, with D possibly TRBD1 on 6 matching bases. Looked up from germline, CDR1 is MNHEY and CDR2 is SMNVEV (reference sequence). The germline V and J ends were trimmed by 7 bases and 6 bases, with 18 bases remaining between them. The CDR3 runs to 15 residues.

Written as DNA, the CDR3 is TGTGCCAGCAGGGCCCGGCCTGGGCGCTTAGCGCATAGCAATCAGCCCCAGCATTTT. Translated: CASRARPGRLAHSNQPQHF. The chain couples TRBV6-4 to TRBJ1-5, with unresolved D. CDR1 MRHNA and CDR2 SNTAGT come from the germline V gene. V was shortened by 6 bases and J by 0 bases, with 24 bases between the two germline ends. The CDR3 sequence is 19 residues long.

The genes are TRBV30 and TRBJ1-1; TRBD1 aligns across 9 bases. The CDR3 has 14 residues. Germline CDR1 is GTSNPN and CDR2 is SVGIG (reference sequence). The trim removed 5 bases at V and 2 bases at J, leaving 6 bases unmatched. The CDR3 sequence: CAWDRGGLNTEAFF. CDR3 in DNA: TGTGCCTGGGACAGGGGGGGACTTAACACTGAAGCTTTCTTT.

This chain links TRBV14 with TRBJ2-3; 7 nucleotides align to TRBD2. The CDR3 contains 15 residues. Germline CDR1 reads SGHDN; CDR2 reads FVKESK. J was trimmed by 0 bases and V by 6 bases; bases with no gene match: 6. CDR3 DNA: TGTGCCAGCAGACTTGGACTAGACAGCACAGATACGCAGTATTTT. This gives the protein CASRLGLDSTDTQYF.

The CDR3 spells CASSRAKGETQYF. The CDR3 DNA reads as TGTGCCAGCAGCCGGGCCAAGGGGGAGACCCAGTACTTC. The genes are TRBV7-2 and TRBJ2-5; TRBD1 might be the D (5 bases). The V gene's germline CDR1 is SGHTA and CDR2 FQGNSA. The germline V and J ends were trimmed by 5 bases and 5 bases, with 12 bases remaining between them. The CDR3 totals 13 residues.

The chain has TRBV28 and TRBJ1-2; D is perhaps TRBD1 (5 bases). The CDR3 consists of 17 residues. The V gene's germline CDR1 is MDHEN and CDR2 SYDVKM. The V gene lost 3 bases and the J gene lost 4 bases, with 21 bases spanning the gap. The CDR3: CASSLAQVLGLTYGYTF. The CDR3 region has the DNA TGTGCCAGCAGTTTGGCACAGGTTCTAGGATTGACCTATGGCTACACCTTC.

The V and J genes are TRBV2 and TRBJ2-1; 11 bases are shared with TRBD2. CDR1 and CDR2 from the germline V gene are SNHLY and FYNNEI. V dropped 7 bases and J dropped 3; count of bases not matched to a gene: 8. CDR3 length equals 16 residues. CDR3 sequence reads: CASTILAGGLYNEQFF. The CDR3 DNA is TGTGCCAGCACGATTCTAGCGGGGGGACTCTACAATGAGCAGTTCTTC.

The chain combines TRBV5-1 with TRBJ2-2, with D hard to call. CDR1 and CDR2 from the germline V gene are SGHRS and YFSETQ. Trimming cost V 2 bases and J 7 bases, with 6 bases left between them. The CDR3 is 12 amino acids. The CDR3 sequence: CASSFSDGELFF. DNA of the CDR3: TGCGCCAGCAGCTTCTCTGACGGGGAGCTGTTTTTT.

This clone appeared a few times. The chain uses TRBV11-2 and TRBJ1-5; 8 nucleotides match TRBD1. This CDR3 spans 14 amino acids. The germline V gene encodes CDR1 SGHAT and CDR2 FQNNGV. The V segment lost 4 bases and the J segment 4 bases; nucleotides outside the gene matches: 3. The CDR3 loop is CASSSRTGNQPQHF. The CDR3 nucleotides read TGTGCCAGCAGCTCCAGGACAGGGAATCAGCCCCAGCATTTT.

This chain joins TRBV7-9 and TRBJ2-2; 10 bases align to TRBD2. Per germline, CDR1 SEHNR and CDR2 FQNEAQ (reference sequence). The CDR3 length is 17 residues. V lost 3 bases and J lost 5; bases outside the gene matches: 9. CDR3 sequence reads: CASSFGTSGVRTGELFF. The CDR3 coding sequence is TGTGCCAGCAGCTTTGGCACTAGCGGGGTTAGGACCGGGGAGCTGTTTTTT.

The chain joins TRBV7-3 to TRBJ2-2, with TRBD1 identical over 9 bases. The germline CDR1 and CDR2 sequences are SGHTA and FQGTGA. Trimming cost V 0 bases and J 6 bases; bases outside gene matches: 8. The CDR3 totals 17 residues. The CDR3 sequence: CASSLTVGDRAAGELFF. CDR3 bases: TGTGCCAGCAGCTTAACGGTTGGGGACAGGGCGGCCGGGGAGCTGTTTTTT.